This T cell receptor beta chain was sequenced for a study of OX40 agonist ivuxolimab in advanced cancers. The data were produced by immunoSEQ multiplex PCR, yet TCRdb's version contains in-frame clones alone and is incomplete. Among 30,000 to 45,000 clones listed, roughly 78% were seen once. Overall study results and limits: Some nonresponders likewise displayed low normalized T-cell clonal expansion. Among the least clonally expanded were partial responders at 0.1-3.0 mg/kg. Undetermined was the antigen specificity of the expanded peripheral T cells.

The CDR3 has 15 residues. Germline loops: CDR1 MNHNS, CDR2 SASEGT. The V end was cut by 5 bases, the J end by 0 bases, with 8 bases between. As regards this clone: Its antigen is as yet unknown.

This sequence originates from an adult with an advanced solid tumor such as melanoma, head and neck, liver or kidney cancer. The starting material was CD4+ or CD8+ T cells sorted from blood, obtained in a trial of the OX40 agonist ivuxolimab. This sequence joins TRBV6-1 and TRBJ2-6, with D uncertain. The CDR3 loop reads CASSTRASGANVLTF. The CDR3 region has the DNA TGTGCCAGCAGTACTCGAGCCTCTGGGGCCAACGTCCTGACTTTC.